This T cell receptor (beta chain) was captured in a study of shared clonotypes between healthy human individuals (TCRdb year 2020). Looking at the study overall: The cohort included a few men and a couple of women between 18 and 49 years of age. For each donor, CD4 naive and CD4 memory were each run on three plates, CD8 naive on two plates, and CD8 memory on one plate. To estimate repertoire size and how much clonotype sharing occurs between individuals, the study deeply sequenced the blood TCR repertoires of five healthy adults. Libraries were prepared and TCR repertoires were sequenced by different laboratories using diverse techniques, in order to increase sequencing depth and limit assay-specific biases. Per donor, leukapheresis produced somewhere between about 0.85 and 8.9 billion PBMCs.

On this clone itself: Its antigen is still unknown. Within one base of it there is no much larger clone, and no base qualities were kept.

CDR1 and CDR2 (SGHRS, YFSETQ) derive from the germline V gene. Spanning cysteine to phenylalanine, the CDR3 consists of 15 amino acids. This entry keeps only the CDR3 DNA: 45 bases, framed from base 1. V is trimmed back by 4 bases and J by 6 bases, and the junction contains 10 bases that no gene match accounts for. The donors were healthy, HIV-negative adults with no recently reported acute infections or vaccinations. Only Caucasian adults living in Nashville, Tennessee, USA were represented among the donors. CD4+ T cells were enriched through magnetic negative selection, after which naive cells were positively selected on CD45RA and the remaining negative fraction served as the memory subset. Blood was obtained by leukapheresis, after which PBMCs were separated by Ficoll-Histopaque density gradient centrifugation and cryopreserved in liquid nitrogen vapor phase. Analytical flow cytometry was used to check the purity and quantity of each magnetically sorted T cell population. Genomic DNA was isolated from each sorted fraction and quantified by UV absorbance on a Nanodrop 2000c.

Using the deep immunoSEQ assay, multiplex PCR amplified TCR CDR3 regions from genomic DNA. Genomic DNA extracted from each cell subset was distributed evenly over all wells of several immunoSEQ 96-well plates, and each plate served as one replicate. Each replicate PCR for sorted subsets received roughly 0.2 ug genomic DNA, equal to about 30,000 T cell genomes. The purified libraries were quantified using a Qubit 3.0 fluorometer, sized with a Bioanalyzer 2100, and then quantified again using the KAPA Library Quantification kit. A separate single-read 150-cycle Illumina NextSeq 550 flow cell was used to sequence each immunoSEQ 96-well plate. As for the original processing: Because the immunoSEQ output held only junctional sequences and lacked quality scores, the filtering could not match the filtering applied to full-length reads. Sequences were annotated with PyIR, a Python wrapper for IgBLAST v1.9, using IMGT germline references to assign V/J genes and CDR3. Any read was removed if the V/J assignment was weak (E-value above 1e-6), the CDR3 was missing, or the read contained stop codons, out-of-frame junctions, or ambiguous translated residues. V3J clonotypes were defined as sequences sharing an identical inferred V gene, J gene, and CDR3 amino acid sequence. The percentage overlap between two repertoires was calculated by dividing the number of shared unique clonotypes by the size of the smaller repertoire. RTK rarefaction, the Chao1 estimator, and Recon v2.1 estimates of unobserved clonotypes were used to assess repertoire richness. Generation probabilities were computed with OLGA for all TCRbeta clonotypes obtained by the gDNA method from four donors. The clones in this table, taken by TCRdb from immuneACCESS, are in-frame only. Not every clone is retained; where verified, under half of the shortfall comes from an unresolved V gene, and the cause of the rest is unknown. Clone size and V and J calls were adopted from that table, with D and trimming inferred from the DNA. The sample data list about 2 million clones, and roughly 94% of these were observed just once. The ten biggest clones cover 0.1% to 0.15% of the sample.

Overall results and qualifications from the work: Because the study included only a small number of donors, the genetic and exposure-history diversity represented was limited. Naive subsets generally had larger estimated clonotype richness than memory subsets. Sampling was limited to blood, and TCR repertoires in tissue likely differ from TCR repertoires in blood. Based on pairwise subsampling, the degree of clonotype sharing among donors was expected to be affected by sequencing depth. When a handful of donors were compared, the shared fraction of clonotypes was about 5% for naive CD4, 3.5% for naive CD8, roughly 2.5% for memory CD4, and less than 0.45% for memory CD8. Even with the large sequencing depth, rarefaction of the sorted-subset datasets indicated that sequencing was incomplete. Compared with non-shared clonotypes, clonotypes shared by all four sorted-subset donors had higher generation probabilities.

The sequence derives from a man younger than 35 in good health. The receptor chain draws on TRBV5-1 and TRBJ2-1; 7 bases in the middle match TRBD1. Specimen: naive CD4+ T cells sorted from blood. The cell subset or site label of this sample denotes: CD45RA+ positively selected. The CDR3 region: CASSMGQTSGNEQFF. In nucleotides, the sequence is TGCGCCAGCAGCATGGGACAGACGTCGGGCAATGAGCAGTTCTTC. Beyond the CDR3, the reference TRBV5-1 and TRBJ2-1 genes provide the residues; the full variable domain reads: KAGVTQTPRYLIKTRGQQVTLSCSPISGHRSVSWYQQTPGQGLQFLFEYFSETQRNKGNFPGRFSGRQFSNSRSEMNVSTLELGDSALYLCASSMGQTSGNEQFFGPGTRLTVL.